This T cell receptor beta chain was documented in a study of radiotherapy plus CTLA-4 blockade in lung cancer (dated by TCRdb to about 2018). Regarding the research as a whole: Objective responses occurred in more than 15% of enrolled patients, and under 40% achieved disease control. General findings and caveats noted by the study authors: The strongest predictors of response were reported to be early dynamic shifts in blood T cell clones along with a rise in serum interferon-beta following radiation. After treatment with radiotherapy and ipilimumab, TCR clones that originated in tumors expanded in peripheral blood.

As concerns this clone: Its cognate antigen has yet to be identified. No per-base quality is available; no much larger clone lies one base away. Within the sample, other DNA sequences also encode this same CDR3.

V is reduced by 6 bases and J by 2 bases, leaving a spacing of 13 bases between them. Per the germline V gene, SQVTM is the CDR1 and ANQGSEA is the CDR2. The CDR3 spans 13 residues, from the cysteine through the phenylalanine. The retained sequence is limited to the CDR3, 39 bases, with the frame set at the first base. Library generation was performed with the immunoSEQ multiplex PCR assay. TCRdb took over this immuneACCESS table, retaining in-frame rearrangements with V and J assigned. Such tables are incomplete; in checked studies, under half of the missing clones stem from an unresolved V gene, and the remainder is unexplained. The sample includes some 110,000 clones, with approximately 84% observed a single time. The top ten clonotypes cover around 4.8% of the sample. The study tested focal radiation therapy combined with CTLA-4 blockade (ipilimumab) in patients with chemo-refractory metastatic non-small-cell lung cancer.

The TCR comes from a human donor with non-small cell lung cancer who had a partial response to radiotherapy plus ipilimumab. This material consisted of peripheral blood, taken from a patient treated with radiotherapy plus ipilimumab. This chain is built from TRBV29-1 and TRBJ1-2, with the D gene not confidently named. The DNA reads TGCAGCGTGAGGGCGGCATCCAACTATGGCTACACCTTC. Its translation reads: CSVRAASNYGYTF.